This TCR beta chain was captured by sequencing in a study of T-cell reconstitution after alpha-beta-depleted transplantation in children. Study-level results: It was reported that alpha-beta T cells came from several hundred expanded graft clones (about two months after transplant).

This CDR3 spans 13 amino acids. CDR1 is DFQATT and CDR2 is SNEGSKA in the germline V gene (reference sequence). Trimming shortened V by 4 bases and J by 5 bases, and 12 bases separated the two germline ends. This clonotype was counted ten times or more. No antigen is known for it. The authors prepared the TCRbeta library with unique molecular identifiers. One entry per CDR3 protein results from TCRdb running MiXCR on the PCR reads. The sample yields 200,000 to 250,000 distinct CDR3 sequences, under 13% seen once. The source of this sequence is a child younger than two with acute myeloid leukemia, due to receive a stem cell transplant. This specimen was PBMCs, taken before TCRalphabeta/CD19-depleted stem cell transplant. V and J are TRBV20-1 and TRBJ2-4; D remains ambiguous. The DNA of the CDR3 is TGCAGTGCTACCCAGACTGGGGAAAACATTCAGTACTTC. Translated, it gives CSATQTGENIQYF.